The 5 T cell receptor beta chains in this list originate from one sample, sequenced in a study of T cells after yellow fever vaccination. Each CDR3 protein is one row after TCRdb ran MiXCR on the 5' RACE reads. The table records 250,000 to 350,000 distinct CDR3 sequences, 3.5% to 4.5% of them present only once. Sample: PBMCs, taken 15 days after the yellow fever booster vaccination. These receptor sequences come from a man between 18 and 29 years old who received the YFV17D yellow fever vaccine.

The chain has TRBV28 and TRBJ2-7; tentative D call: TRBD2 (7 bases). V was cut by 5 bases and J by 1 base, with 18 bases left in between. This CDR3 has 16 amino acids. Germline V CDR1 and CDR2: MDHEN, SYDVKM. The CDR3 coding sequence is TGTGCCAGCAGTGCCTCTGGGCGGGGGCGTTCCTACGAGCAGTACGTC. Encoded protein: CASSASGRGRSYEQYV.

This clonotype has a count of ten or more. CDR3 coding DNA: TGTGCCAGCAGCTTTTTGGGGAGACTTTATGGCTACACCTTC. This gives the protein CASSFLGRLYGYTF. The V and J genes are TRBV7-8 and TRBJ1-2; D is unresolved. The CDR3 is made up of 14 amino acids. The V end lost 3 bases, the J end lost 5 bases, and 13 bases lay between the germline ends. Germline V gives CDR1 SGHVS, CDR2 FQNEAQ. Combining the CDR3 with reference TRBV7-8 and TRBJ1-2 gives the whole variable domain GAGVSQSPRYKVAKRGQDVALRCDPISGHVSLFWYQQALGQGPEFLTYFQNEAQLDKSGLPSDRFFAERPEGSVSTLKIQRTQQEDSAVYLCASSFLGRLYGYTFGSGTRLTVV.

This clonotype was seen a handful of times. The gene calls are TRBV11-2 and TRBJ1-2; 7 positions match TRBD1. Per germline, CDR1 SGHAT and CDR2 FQNNGV. The ends lost 5 bases at V and 3 bases at J; junction bases unmatched: 9. The CDR3 is made up of 15 amino acids. In DNA, the CDR3 is TGTGCCAGCAGCACCAACAGGGGAATCGACTATGGCTACACCTTC. Protein product: CASSTNRGIDYGYTF.

The chain uses TRBV4-2 and TRBJ1-2; 10 nucleotides match TRBD1. Germline V CDR1 and CDR2: LGHNA, YNFKEQ. CDR3 length: 16 residues. V gave up 3 bases and J gave up 7 bases; unmatched junction bases: 11. The CDR3 loop is CASSQASGQGEGGYTF. DNA for the CDR3: TGTGCCAGCAGCCAGGCTTCCGGACAGGGGGAAGGTGGCTACACCTTC.

This sequence joins TRBV7-2 and TRBJ2-3, with 10 bases lining up with TRBD2. The germline V gene encodes CDR1 SGHTA and CDR2 FQGNSA. With V trimmed by 6 bases and J by 5 bases, 11 bases remained unmatched. This CDR3 contains 16 residues. The CDR3 loop is CASRPAASGGGDTQYF. In DNA form, the CDR3 reads TGTGCCAGCAGGCCCGCGGCTAGCGGGGGTGGAGATACGCAGTATTTT.